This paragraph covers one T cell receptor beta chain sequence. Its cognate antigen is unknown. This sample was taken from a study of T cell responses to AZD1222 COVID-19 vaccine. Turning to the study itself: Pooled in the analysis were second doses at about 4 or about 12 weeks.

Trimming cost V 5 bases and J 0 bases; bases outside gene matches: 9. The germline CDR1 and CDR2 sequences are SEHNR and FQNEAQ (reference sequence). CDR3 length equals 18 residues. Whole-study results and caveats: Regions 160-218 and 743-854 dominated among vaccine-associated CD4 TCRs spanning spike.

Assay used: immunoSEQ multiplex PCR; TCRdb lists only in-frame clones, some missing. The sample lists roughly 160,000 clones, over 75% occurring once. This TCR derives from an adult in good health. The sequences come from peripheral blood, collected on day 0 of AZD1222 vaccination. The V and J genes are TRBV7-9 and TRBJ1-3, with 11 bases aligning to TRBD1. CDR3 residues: CASSPGTGGARSGNTIYF. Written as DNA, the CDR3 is TGTGCCAGCAGCCCCGGGACAGGGGGTGCCCGCTCTGGAAACACCATATATTTT.